Presented here are 18 T cell receptor beta chains from one specimen sequenced in a study of T cells in Graves' hyperthyroidism and ophthalmopathy. RNA transcripts yielded amplified TCR beta CDR3 regions. First-round RT-PCR targeting the TCR CDR3 was performed with the HTBI primer set. TCRdb fed the multiplex PCR reads into MiXCR, producing one record per CDR3 protein. The sample has around 760,000 distinct CDR3 sequences, under 45% seen once. What was sequenced was blood. These receptors all stem from a woman aged 40-49 years with Graves' hyperthyroidism.

This chain links TRBV10-1 with TRBJ2-3; D is ambiguous. The germline V and J ends were trimmed by 0 bases and 4 bases, with 2 bases remaining between them. Germline CDR1 WNHNN, CDR2 SYGVQD (reference sequence). The CDR3 spans 12 residues. In DNA form, the CDR3 reads TGCGCCAGCAGTGAGTCGCCAGATACGCAGTATTTT. Its translation: CASSESPDTQYF.

The genes are TRBV2 and TRBJ1-1, with 8 bases fitting TRBD1. Germline CDR1 is SNHLY and CDR2 is FYNNEI. The CDR3 has 15 amino acids. Trimming cost V 8 bases and J 2 bases; bases outside gene matches: 10. CDR3 in DNA: TGTGCCAGCTTAGCACCCAGGGGGCCTAACACTGAAGCTTTCTTT. This translates into CASLAPRGPNTEAFF.

The chain uses TRBV30 and TRBJ1-5; unclear D gene. The CDR3 sequence is 14 residues long. Germline assignment: CDR1 GTSNPN and CDR2 SVGIG (reference sequence). Deletions cut 0 bases from V and 2 bases from J, with 8 bases between. The CDR3 nucleotides are TGTGCCTGGAGTGTGGGGTATGGCAATCAGCCCCAGCATTTT. This gives the protein CAWSVGYGNQPQHF.

This clonotype has only a few counts. The rearrangement uses TRBV6-2 or TRBV6-3 and TRBJ1-4; D gene ambiguous. Trimming shortened V by 4 bases and J by 6 bases, and 15 bases separated the two germline ends. The CDR3 runs to 15 residues. The V gene's germline CDR1 is MNHEY and CDR2 SVGEGT. The CDR3 nucleotides read TGTGCCAGCAGTTCTACTCGCCGGCTAGATGAAAAACTGTTTTTT. Protein: CASSSTRRLDEKLFF.

This clonotype was seen repeatedly, ten times or more. The chain is built from TRBV7-8 and TRBJ2-7, with a possible D match to TRBD1 (6 bases). The CDR3 extends over 15 amino acids. The V gene lost 5 bases and the J gene lost 0 bases, with 14 bases spanning the gap. CDR1 and CDR2 from the germline V gene are SGHVS and FQNEAQ. CDR3 loop: CASSPNRVGSYEQYF. DNA for the CDR3: TGTGCCAGCAGCCCGAACAGGGTTGGCTCCTACGAGCAGTACTTC.

This clonotype was counted once. A single base separates this from a much larger clone, so it may be a read error. The V call is TRBV7-9, the J call TRBJ1-5; D remains unclear. V lost 1 base, J lost 9 bases, and 19 bases lay in between. This CDR3 contains 16 residues. CDR1 is SEHNR and CDR2 is FQNEAQ in the germline V gene (reference sequence). The CDR3 here is CASSLDRGQSHGPQHF. The DNA for the CDR3 is TGTGCCAGCAGCTTAGATCGAGGCCAGTCTCATGGGCCCCAGCATTTT. Full variable domain (missing parts from reference TRBV7-9 and TRBJ1-5): DTGVSQNPRHKITKRGQNVTFRCDPISEHNRLYWYRQTLGQGPEFLTYFQNEAQLEKSRLLSDRFSAERPKGSFSTLEIQRTEQGDSAMYLCASSLDRGQSHGPQHFGDGTRLSIL.

This clonotype appeared many times. The rearrangement uses TRBV7-2 and TRBJ1-2, with a possible D match to TRBD1 (6 bases). The V end lost 3 bases, the J end lost 8 bases, and 10 bases lay between the germline ends. The CDR3 spans 12 residues. Germline values: CDR1 SGHTA, CDR2 FQGNSA. The CDR3 sequence: CASSFAGVGYTF. In DNA, the CDR3 is TGTGCCAGCAGCTTCGCAGGGGTCGGCTACACCTTC.

In regard to this clonotype: Given a much more abundant clone one base away, this may be a read error. The chain uses TRBV2 and TRBJ2-5; D call uncertain. Germline CDR1 and CDR2: SNHLY and FYNNEI. V was clipped by 7 bases and J by 2 bases, with 8 bases between them. The CDR3 loop spans 12 amino acids. For the CDR3, the DNA is TGTGCCAGCAATCCAACTCAAGAGACCCAGTACTTC. This translates into CASNPTQETQYF.

This chain uses TRBV19 with TRBJ2-3, with D perhaps TRBD1 or TRBD2 (5 bases each). V was clipped by 5 bases and J by 1 base, with 16 bases between them. The germline gives CDR1 LNHDA, CDR2 SQIVND (reference sequence). The CDR3 runs 16 residues. The CDR3 protein is CASSLRRGPGTDTQYF. Written as DNA, the CDR3 is TGTGCCAGTAGTCTCCGTCGGGGCCCAGGCACAGATACGCAGTATTTT.

Only a few counts were recorded for this clonotype. The chain uses TRBV12-3 or TRBV12-4 and TRBJ1-2; weak D call: TRBD1 (6 bases). With 5 bases removed from V and 3 bases from J, the gap between germline ends came to 16 bases. The CDR3 is made up of 15 amino acids. In DNA, the CDR3 is TGTGCCAGCAGTCTCGCCCCAGCAGGGGACTATGGCTACACCTTC. Protein product: CASSLAPAGDYGYTF.

This clonotype was counted many times. V and J are TRBV4-3 and TRBJ1-2, with a weak D call TRBD1 (6 bases). Germline values: CDR1 LGHNA, CDR2 YSLEER. Deletions cut 3 bases from V and 6 bases from J, with 17 bases between. CDR3 length: 15 amino acids. CDR3 sequence: CASSHTTKGGDGYTF. CDR3 coding DNA: TGCGCCAGCAGCCATACGACTAAGGGGGGTGATGGCTACACCTTC.

CDR3 amino acids: CAIKSGQGAVEKLFF. CDR3 in DNA: TGTGCCATCAAGTCGGGACAGGGGGCTGTTGAAAAACTGTTTTTT. The chain combines TRBV10-3 with TRBJ1-4, with 12 bases aligning to TRBD1. V was clipped by 7 bases and J by 7 bases; unmatched bases: 7. The CDR3 extends over 15 amino acids. From germline, CDR1 is ENHRY and CDR2 SYGVKD.

The chain joins TRBV29-1 to TRBJ2-7; 7 nucleotides match TRBD1. V lost 3 bases and J lost 7; bases outside the gene matches: 6. This CDR3 comprises 12 residues. Germline V gene sequence: CDR1 SQVTM, CDR2 ANQGSEA. CDR3 amino acids: CSVDLTGREQYF. The CDR3 DNA is TGCAGCGTTGACTTGACAGGGCGGGAGCAGTACTTC.

V usage is TRBV28 and J usage is TRBJ1-2; 7 bases match TRBD1. The V segment lost 4 bases and the J segment 8 bases; nucleotides outside the gene matches: 7. CDR1 is MDHEN and CDR2 is SYDVKM in the germline V gene. This CDR3 spans 13 amino acids. DNA of the CDR3: TGTGCCAGCAGTTCCCGACAGGGTAGCGGCTACACCTTC. As protein: CASSSRQGSGYTF.

Many counts were recorded for this clonotype. The V call is TRBV7-2, the J call TRBJ1-3; weak D call: TRBD1 (5 bases). CDR1 is SGHTA, CDR2 FQGNSA, per germline. The CDR3 consists of 16 residues. V lost 3 bases and J lost 0, with 12 bases in between. The CDR3 sequence: CASSLGGGYSGNTIYF. DNA for the CDR3: TGTGCCAGCAGCTTGGGCGGGGGGTACTCTGGAAACACCATATATTTT.

This clonotype has ten or more counts. The V call is TRBV5-4, the J call TRBJ1-2; TRBD1 matches at 12 bases. This CDR3 comprises 15 residues. Germline lookup yields CDR1 SGHNT and CDR2 YYREEE (reference sequence). V was clipped by 6 bases and J by 8 bases; unmatched bases: 11. The CDR3 spells CASTNRDRGPYGYTF. The CDR3 DNA reads TGTGCCAGCACGAACCGGGACAGGGGGCCTTACGGCTACACCTTC.

This clonotype has just one count. The CDR3 DNA is TGTGCCAGCAGCTTGGGTAGCGGGAGGGCAGGGGAGCAGTTCTTC. Translation: CASSLGSGRAGEQFF. The chain employs TRBV7-3 and TRBJ2-1; 11 bases are shared with TRBD2. Trimming cost V 3 bases and J 10 bases; bases outside gene matches: 8. The V gene's germline CDR1 is SGHTA and CDR2 FQGTGA. The CDR3 spans 15 residues.

This clonotype was counted ten times or more. The chain recombines TRBV29-1 with TRBJ2-2, with TRBD1 as a possible D gene (5 bases). V gave up 2 bases and J gave up 1 base, with 8 bases separating them. CDR3 size: 14 residues. The V gene's germline CDR1 is SQVTM and CDR2 ANQGSEA. The CDR3 sequence is CSVESRENTGELFF. The CDR3 DNA reads TGCAGCGTTGAAAGCAGGGAGAACACCGGGGAGCTGTTTTTT.